The 13 T cell receptor beta chains below were found in one sample sequenced in a study of T cell changes during pregnancy in multiple sclerosis. TCRdb keeps only in-frame clones here, not all; method: immunoSEQ multiplex PCR. The table shows about 68,000 clones, with just over 90% occurring only once. This material consisted of peripheral blood, taken in the second trimester of pregnancy. Source of these receptors: a female donor in good health, enrolled as a control in a pregnancy study.

V is TRBV30 and J is TRBJ1-6; 7 bases fit TRBD1. This CDR3 comprises 14 residues. V lost 4 bases to trimming and J lost 7 bases; unmatched junction nucleotides: 7. CDR1 and CDR2 from the germline V gene are GTSNPN and SVGIG (reference sequence). The CDR3 loop is CAWMGTTGNSPLHF. The DNA for the CDR3 is TGTGCCTGGATGGGGACGACAGGGAATTCACCCCTCCACTTT. The variable domain in full, completed from reference TRBV30 and TRBJ1-6, reads SQTIHQWPATLVQPVGSPLSLECTVEGTSNPNLYWYRQAAGRGLQLLFYSVGIGQISSEVPQNLSASRPQDRQFILSSKKLLLSDSGFYLCAWMGTTGNSPLHFGNGTRLTVT.

The genes are TRBV11-1 and TRBJ1-2; tentative D call: TRBD1 (6 bases). The CDR3 consists of 13 residues. Looked up from germline, CDR1 is SGHAT and CDR2 is FQDESV (reference sequence). Trimming left V 5 bases short and J 8 bases short, with 15 bases between. For the CDR3, the DNA is TGTGCCAGCAGCCTCTATACAGGGTCCGGCTACACCTTC. It yields the protein CASSLYTGSGYTF.

The chain combines TRBV6-5 with TRBJ1-1; D unresolved. Trimming removed 4 bases at V and 5 bases at J, with 8 bases between. The V gene's germline CDR1 is MNHEY and CDR2 SVGAGI. This CDR3 comprises 12 residues. The CDR3 spells CASSSRRTEAFF. DNA of the CDR3: TGTGCCAGCAGTTCTAGGAGGACTGAAGCTTTCTTT.

This chain joins TRBV4-1 and TRBJ2-3; 9 nucleotides agree with TRBD1. This CDR3 comprises 16 residues. Germline V gene sequence: CDR1 MGHRA, CDR2 YSYEKL. V was pared by 3 bases and J by 2 bases, with 6 bases of the junction left unmatched. The CDR3 region has the DNA TGCGCCAGCAGCCAGGGGGGACAGGGCTCCACAGATACGCAGTATTTT. Amino acids: CASSQGGQGSTDTQYF.

Details on this clone: A junction boundary mismatches the germline segment, possibly from a read error. V is TRBV29-1 and J is TRBJ2-5; 8 bases fit TRBD1. Germline CDR1 SQVTM, CDR2 ANQGSEA. The CDR3 runs to 13 residues. The CDR3 loop is CSTPRTGQGTQYF. In DNA form, the CDR3 reads TGCAGCACGCCGAGGACAGGGCAAGGGACCCAGTACTTC.

V gene TRBV30 combines with J gene TRBJ2-7, with 9 bases lining up with TRBD1. V lost 6 bases to trimming and J lost 2 bases; unmatched junction nucleotides: 14. This CDR3 is built from 16 residues. Germline CDR1 is GTSNPN and CDR2 is SVGIG (reference sequence). The CDR3 nucleotides read TGTGCCTGTCTCCTTACCACCGGGACAGGGACCTACGAGCAGTACTTC. It codes for CACLLTTGTGTYEQYF.

The chain carries TRBV4-3 and TRBJ2-3, with TRBD1 matching over 10 bases. With 1 base clipped from V and 6 bases from J, the junction kept 10 bases outside the gene matches. Germline loops: CDR1 LGHNA, CDR2 YSLEER. The CDR3 contains 17 residues. The CDR3 bases are TGCGCCAGCAGCCAAGTAGGACAGGGGGTACCACCGGATACGCAGTATTTT. Its translation: CASSQVGQGVPPDTQYF.

This chain links TRBV12-5 with TRBJ1-5, with D perhaps TRBD1 (6 bases). The V end was cut by 7 bases, the J end by 0 bases, with 13 bases between. The CDR3 covers 15 residues. In germline, CDR1 is LGHNT, CDR2 FRNRAP. DNA for the CDR3: TGTGCTAGTGCCGTTGTGGGGGCTAGCAATCAGCCCCAGCATTTT. Translated: CASAVVGASNQPQHF.

The chain joins TRBV21-1 to TRBJ2-7; no check of the table's D call, TRBD2, against the DNA was made. TRBV21-1 has pseudogene status. The CDR3 consists of 19 residues. The CDR3 sequence: CASRGLAGVIPKSPYEQYF. CDR3 sequence (DNA): TGTGCCAGCAGAGGACTAGCGGGAGTTATCCCTAAAAGTCCCTACGAGCAGTACTTC.

The V gene is TRBV9, the J gene TRBJ2-1; 14 nucleotides line up with TRBD2. This CDR3 spans 15 amino acids. The germline V gene has CDR1 SGDLS and CDR2 YYNGEE. V was pared by 0 bases and J by 8 bases, with 1 base of the junction left unmatched. The CDR3 DNA is TGTGCCAGCAGCGTAGAGGGACTAGCGGGAGATGAGCAGTTCTTC. Translated, it gives CASSVEGLAGDEQFF.

The rearrangement joins TRBV6-5 to TRBJ2-7, with D possibly TRBD2 on 5 matching bases. Trimming stripped 4 bases from V and 6 bases from J, with 10 bases between. CDR3 length: 12 amino acids. In germline, CDR1 is MNHEY, CDR2 SVGAGI. CDR3 nucleotide sequence: TGTGCCAGCAGTTGGGGAGAGGGCGAGCAGTACTTC. As protein: CASSWGEGEQYF.

This sequence joins TRBV7-9 and TRBJ2-5, with D possibly TRBD1 on 6 matching bases. The V gene's germline CDR1 is SEHNR and CDR2 FQNEAQ (reference sequence). Trimming took 2 bases from V and 4 from J, leaving 17 bases between them. This CDR3 comprises 16 residues. CDR3 sequence (DNA): TGTGCCAGCAGCTTACCAGAGGACAGCCTCCTAGAGACCCAGTACTTC. As protein: CASSLPEDSLLETQYF.

This CDR3 reads CASSFTQTPGQGASDTQYF. As DNA, the CDR3 is TGTGCCAGCAGTTTTACCCAGACGCCGGGACAGGGGGCATCAGATACGCAGTATTTT. The chain links TRBV28 to TRBJ2-3; 12 bases agree with TRBD1. Germline assignment: CDR1 MDHEN and CDR2 SYDVKM. The CDR3 sequence is 19 residues long. V gave up 3 bases and J gave up 4 bases; unmatched junction bases: 14.